This T cell receptor beta chain was retrieved from a study of T cells after yellow fever vaccination. Study background: Investigators used CD3, CD45RA, CCR7 and CD95 to sort the EM, EMRA, CM and Tscm memory subsets.

TCRdb re-analysed the 5' RACE reads in MiXCR, keeping a single row per CDR3 protein. The sample lists tens of thousands of distinct CDR3 sequences; around 5.4% were seen once. This clonotype showed up many times. Germline CDR1 is SGHDT and CDR2 is YYEEEE. V was clipped by 2 bases and J by 10 bases, with 9 bases between them. This CDR3 spans 11 amino acids. The source was PBMCs, either bulk or a sorted T-cell subset (CD4+, CD8+, memory, or dextramer-sorted; not recorded which), collected on the day of the yellow fever booster vaccination. The receptor's source is a young man who received the YFV17D yellow fever vaccine. The chain recombines TRBV5-6 with TRBJ1-1; D uncertain. CDR3: CASSFGPGAFF. The CDR3 bases are TGTGCCAGCAGCTTTGGGCCCGGAGCTTTCTTT.